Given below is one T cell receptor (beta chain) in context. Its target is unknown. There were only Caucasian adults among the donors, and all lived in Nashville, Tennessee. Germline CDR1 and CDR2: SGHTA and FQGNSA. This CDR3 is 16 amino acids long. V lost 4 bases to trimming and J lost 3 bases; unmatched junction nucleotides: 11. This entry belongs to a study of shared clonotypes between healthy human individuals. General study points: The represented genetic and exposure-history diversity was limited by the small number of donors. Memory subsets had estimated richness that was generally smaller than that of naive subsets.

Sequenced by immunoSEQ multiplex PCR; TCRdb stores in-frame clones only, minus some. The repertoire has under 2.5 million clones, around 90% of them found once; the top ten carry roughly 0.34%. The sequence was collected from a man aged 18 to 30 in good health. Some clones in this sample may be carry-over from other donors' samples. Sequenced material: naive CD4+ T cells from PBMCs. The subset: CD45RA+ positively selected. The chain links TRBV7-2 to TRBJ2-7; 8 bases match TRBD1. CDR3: CASSWGQVLSYYEQYF. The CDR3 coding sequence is TGTGCCAGCAGCTGGGGACAGGTTCTTTCCTACTACGAGCAGTACTTC.